This TCR beta chain came from a study of blood T cell repertoires in COVID-19. Whole-study context: The cDNA or gDNA used as material had been derived from T cells, B-cell-depleted T cells, or PBMCs.

Participants' reported clinical history set cohort assignment. For recovered donors of Cohort 3, there were two negative PCRs, clearance, or symptom resolution. V was clipped by 5 bases and J by 1 base, with 11 bases between them. The CDR3 totals 14 residues. CDR1 is SNHLY, CDR2 FYNNEI, per germline. Original analysis: Counts of nucleated cells, estimated from reference gene primer amplification, were obtained. Data came from immunoSEQ multiplex PCR; TCRdb stores just in-frame clones and leaves some out. The DNA gave D and trimming, while V, J and clone size come from that table. The sample includes around 280,000 clones, about nine tenths seen only once; the top ten take 1.5% to 2%.

The sequence derives from a woman in her forties who had recovered from COVID-19. The J gene is TRBJ1-1, the V gene TRBV2, with D possibly matching TRBD1 (5 bases). Specimen: PBMCs or T cells enriched from blood (not recorded which). The CDR3 region is CASSPRRGNTEAFF. The CDR3 bases are TGTGCCAGCAGTCCTCGTAGGGGGAACACTGAAGCTTTCTTT.